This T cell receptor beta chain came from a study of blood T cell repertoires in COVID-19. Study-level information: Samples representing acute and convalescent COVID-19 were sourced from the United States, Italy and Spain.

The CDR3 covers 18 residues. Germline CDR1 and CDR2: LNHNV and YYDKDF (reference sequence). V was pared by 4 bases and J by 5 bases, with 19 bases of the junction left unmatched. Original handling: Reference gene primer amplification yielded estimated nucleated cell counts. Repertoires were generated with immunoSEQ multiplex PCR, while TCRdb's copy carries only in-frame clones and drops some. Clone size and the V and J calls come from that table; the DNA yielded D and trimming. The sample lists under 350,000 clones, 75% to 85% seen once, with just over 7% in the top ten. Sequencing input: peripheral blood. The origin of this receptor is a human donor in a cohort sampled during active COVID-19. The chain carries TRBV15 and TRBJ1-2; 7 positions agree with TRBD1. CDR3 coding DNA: TGTGCCACCAGCACTCCTACCGGACAGGCCAAGGGGAAGTATGGCTACACCTTC. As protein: CATSTPTGQAKGKYGYTF.